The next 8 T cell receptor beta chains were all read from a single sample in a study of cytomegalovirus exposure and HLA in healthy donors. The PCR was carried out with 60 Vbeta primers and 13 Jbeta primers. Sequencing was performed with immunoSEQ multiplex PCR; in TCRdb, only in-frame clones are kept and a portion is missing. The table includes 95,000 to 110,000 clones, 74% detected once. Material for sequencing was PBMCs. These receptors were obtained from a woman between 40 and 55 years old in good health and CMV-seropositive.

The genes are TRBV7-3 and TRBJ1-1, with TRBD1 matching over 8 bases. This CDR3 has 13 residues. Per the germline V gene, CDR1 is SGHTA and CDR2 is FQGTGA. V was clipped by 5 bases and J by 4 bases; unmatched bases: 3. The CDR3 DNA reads TGTGCCAGCAGCAAAACAGGGGGCACTGAAGCTTTCTTT. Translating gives CASSKTGGTEAFF.

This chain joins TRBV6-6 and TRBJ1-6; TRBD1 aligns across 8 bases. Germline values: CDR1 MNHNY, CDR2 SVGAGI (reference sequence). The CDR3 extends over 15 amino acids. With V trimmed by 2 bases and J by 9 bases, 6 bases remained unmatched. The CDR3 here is CASSYVQGAGSPLHF. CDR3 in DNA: TGTGCCAGCAGTTACGTGCAGGGGGCCGGTTCACCCCTCCACTTT.

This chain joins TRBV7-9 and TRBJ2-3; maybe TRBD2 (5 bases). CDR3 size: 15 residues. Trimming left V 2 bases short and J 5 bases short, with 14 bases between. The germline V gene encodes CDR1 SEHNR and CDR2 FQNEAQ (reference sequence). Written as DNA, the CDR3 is TGTGCCAGCAGCTTAAGTGAGGGTTCGGTAGATACGCAGTATTTT. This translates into CASSLSEGSVDTQYF.

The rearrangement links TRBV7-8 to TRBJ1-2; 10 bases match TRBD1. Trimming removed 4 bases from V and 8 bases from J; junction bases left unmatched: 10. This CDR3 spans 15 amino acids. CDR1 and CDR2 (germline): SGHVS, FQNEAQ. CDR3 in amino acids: CASSSTGTGDRGYTF. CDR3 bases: TGTGCCAGCAGCTCGACCGGGACAGGGGATAGGGGCTACACCTTC.

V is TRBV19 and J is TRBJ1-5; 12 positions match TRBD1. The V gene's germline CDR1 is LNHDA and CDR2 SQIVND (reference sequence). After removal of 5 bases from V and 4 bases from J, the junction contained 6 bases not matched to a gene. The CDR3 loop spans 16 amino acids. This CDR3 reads CASSPRDRGLNQPQHF. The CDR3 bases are TGTGCCAGTAGTCCCAGGGACAGGGGGCTGAATCAGCCCCAGCATTTT.

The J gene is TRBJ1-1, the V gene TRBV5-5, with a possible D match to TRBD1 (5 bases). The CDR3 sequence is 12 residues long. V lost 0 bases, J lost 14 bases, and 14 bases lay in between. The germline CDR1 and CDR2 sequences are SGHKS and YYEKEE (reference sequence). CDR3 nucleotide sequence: TGTGCCAGCAGCTTGGATGGACAAGAAATCTTCTTT. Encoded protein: CASSLDGQEIFF.

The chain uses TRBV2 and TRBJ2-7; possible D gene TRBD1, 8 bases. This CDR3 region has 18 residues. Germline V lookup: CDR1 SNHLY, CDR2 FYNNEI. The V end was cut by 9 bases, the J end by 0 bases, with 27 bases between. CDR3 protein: CASSRDRRVAGVSYEQYF. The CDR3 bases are TGTGCCAGTTCTAGGGACAGGAGAGTAGCGGGTGTCTCCTACGAGCAGTACTTC.

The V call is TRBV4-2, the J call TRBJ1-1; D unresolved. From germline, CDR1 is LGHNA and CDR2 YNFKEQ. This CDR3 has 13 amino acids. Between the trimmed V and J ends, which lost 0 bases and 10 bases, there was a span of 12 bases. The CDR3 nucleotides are TGTGCCAGCAGCCAAGATTTAGTCAACGCAGCTTTCTTT. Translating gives CASSQDLVNAAFF.